These T cell receptor beta chains were read from a single sample in a study of T and B cells in COVID-19 patients. From the multiplex PCR reads, TCRdb called clonotypes with MiXCR, one entry per CDR3 protein. The sample consists of 7,000 to 8,000 distinct CDR3 sequences, approximately 24% of them appearing once. The sample consisted of blood. The receptor source for this set is a human donor with active COVID-19. Both conserved end residues are part of each CDR3. The D gene is left open where the match is weak. Some rows mark clone size as missing; the rest say once, few, many or name a class of expanded clone.

>TRBJ2-3|NA|NA|TRBV6-2/TRBV6-3
TGTGCCAGCAGCATGACAGAGGCAAGTACAGATACGCAGTATTTT
CASSMTEASTDTQYF
>TRBJ1-2|TRBD1|few|TRBV29-1
TGCAGCGTTGCCGGGACAGGGGGCGGTGGCTACACCTTC
CSVAGTGGGGYTF
>TRBJ1-4|TRBD1|few|TRBV30
TGTGCCTGGAGTGTACTAGGGACAGGGTTTGAAAAACTGTTTTTT
CAWSVLGTGFEKLFF
>TRBJ2-1|TRBD2|medium-sized|TRBV6-5
TGTGCCAGCAGCCCAATAGGAGCGGGATCCTACAATGAGCAGTTCTTC
CASSPIGAGSYNEQFF
>TRBJ2-1|NA|medium-sized|TRBV6-5
TGTGCCAGCAGTTCCAAAATAGGGAGGAGGTCGGTCGAGCAGTTCTTC
CASSSKIGRRSVEQFF
>TRBJ1-2|NA|many|TRBV19
TGTGCCAGTGCCCAAAGACACCAGACTAACTATGGCTACACCTTC
CASAQRHQTNYGYTF
>TRBJ2-5|NA|large|TRBV29-1
TGCAGCGTTGATATGGCGGCGGGAGAGACCCAGTACTTC
CSVDMAAGETQYF
>TRBJ1-1|TRBD1|NA|TRBV2
TGTGCCAGCAGCCGGGACAGGCGAAACACTGAAGCTTTCTTT
CASSRDRRNTEAFF
>TRBJ2-2|NA|NA|TRBV5-1
TGCGCCAGCAGCATGGGTTCGCCGTGGGGCGGGGAGCTGTTTTTT
CASSMGSPWGGELFF
>TRBJ2-1|NA|NA|TRBV7-9
TGTGCCAGCAGCCAAAGGTCCGCGGCCAACTCCTACAATGAGCAGTTCTTC
CASSQRSAANSYNEQFF
>TRBJ1-1|NA|NA|TRBV4-1
TGCGCCAGCAGCCAAGGCGACGGGGCTTTCTTT
CASSQGDGAFF
>TRBJ1-4|NA|NA|TRBV20-1
TGCAGTGCTAGTGTCGATGCAACTAATGAAAAACTGTTTTTT
CSASVDATNEKLFF
>TRBJ2-1|NA|many|TRBV10-3
TGTGCCATCAGTGAGTGGCGGGGAGAGGACAATGAGCAGTTCTTC
CAISEWRGEDNEQFF
>TRBJ2-2|TRBD1|medium-sized|TRBV27
TGTGCCAGCACTTGGACAGGGCCCCCCGGGGAGCTGTTTTTT
CASTWTGPPGELFF
>TRBJ2-4|TRBD2|NA|TRBV27
TGTGCCAGCAGTCCCCTCGTCGGACTAGCTTATTCCAAAAACATTCAGTACTTC
CASSPLVGLAYSKNIQYF
>TRBJ2-1|NA|few|TRBV30
TGTGCCTGGGGGGGGGCCAGCTCCTACAATGAGCAGTTCTTC
CAWGGASSYNEQFF
>TRBJ2-7|NA|few|TRBV18
TGTGCCAGCTCACCAGGGTCCCAGGGGAACCGCTACGAGCAGTACTTC
CASSPGSQGNRYEQYF
>TRBJ2-3|TRBD2|medium-sized|TRBV19
TGTGCCAGTAGTGGAGCGGGAGGTGCAGATACGCAGTATTTT
CASSGAGGADTQYF
>TRBJ2-1|TRBD2|few|TRBV4-2
TGTGCCAGCAGCCAAATACTAGCGGGGGCCTACAATGAGCAGTTCTTC
CASSQILAGAYNEQFF
>TRBJ2-1|NA|NA|TRBV5-6
TGCGCCAGCAGCTTAGGTCTAGCCGCTGAGCAGTTCTTC
CASSLGLAAEQFF
>TRBJ1-1|NA|medium-sized|TRBV29-1
TGCAGCGTTGATAGATATACTGAAGCTTTCTTT
CSVDRYTEAFF
>TRBJ2-1|TRBD2|NA|TRBV6-2/TRBV6-3
TGTGCCAGCAGTTACCTTAGCGGGGGGGTGGACAATGAGCAGTTCTTC
CASSYLSGGVDNEQFF
>TRBJ2-1|NA|NA|TRBV14
TGTGCCAGCGGCTTCTACAATGAGCAGTTCTTC
CASGFYNEQFF
>TRBJ1-4|TRBD1|medium-sized|TRBV15
TGTGCCACCAGCAGAGATACAGGGGGCAATGAAAAACTGTTTTTT
CATSRDTGGNEKLFF
>TRBJ2-7|NA|medium-sized|TRBV7-6
TGTGCCAGCAGCTTATCGAGGGAGCAGTACTTC
CASSLSREQYF
>TRBJ1-2|TRBD1|medium-sized|TRBV6-5
TGTGCCAGCAGTAGAAACCGGGACAGCGTTTTACGGAACTATGGCTACACCTTC
CASSRNRDSVLRNYGYTF
>TRBJ1-4|NA|few|TRBV12-3/TRBV12-4
TGTGCCAGCAGTCGACAGGAGAACGAAAAACTGTTTTTT
CASSRQENEKLFF
>TRBJ1-2|NA|medium-sized|TRBV29-1
TGCAGCGTCCCGACCCTGACAGGCGGCTACACCTTC
CSVPTLTGGYTF
>TRBJ2-7|NA|few|TRBV7-3
TGTGCCAGACGGTTCGCGGGCACGACCTACGAGCAGTACTTC
CARRFAGTTYEQYF
>TRBJ2-5|TRBD2|few|TRBV7-2
TGTGCCAGCAGGATCTATCTTGGACTAGCGGGAGGAGAGACCCAGTACTTC
CASRIYLGLAGGETQYF
>TRBJ2-7|TRBD2|NA|TRBV27
TGTGCCAGCAGTCGCCACCTCACTAGCGGGGGGGCATACGAGCAGTACTTC
CASSRHLTSGGAYEQYF
>TRBJ2-7|NA|many|TRBV6-6
TGTGCCAGCAGAGGAAGATCGGTCCACGAGCAGTACTTC
CASRGRSVHEQYF
>TRBJ2-3|TRBD1|few|TRBV4-1
TGCGCCAGCAGCCAGCGGGACAGGGGAACAGATACGCAGTATTTT
CASSQRDRGTDTQYF
>TRBJ1-3|NA|few|TRBV12-3/TRBV12-4
TGTGCCAGCAGCCCTTGGGATTTT
CASSPWDF
>TRBJ2-1|TRBD2|few|TRBV13
TGTGCCAGCAGCTCGTGGACTAGCGACAATGAGCAGTTCTTC
CASSSWTSDNEQFF
>TRBJ2-5|TRBD2|many|TRBV27
TGTGCCAGCAGTCCCCGGGGGGGACTAAGATACCAAGAGACCCAGTACTTC
CASSPRGGLRYQETQYF
>TRBJ2-1|NA|medium-sized|TRBV5-1
TGCGCCAGCAGCTGGCGACTAGAAGGGTTGAGTGAGCAGTTCTTC
CASSWRLEGLSEQFF
>TRBJ2-5|NA|NA|TRBV4-1
TGCGCCAGCAGCCCCCAGTCAGGCTACCAAGAGACCCAGTACTTC
CASSPQSGYQETQYF
>TRBJ2-3|NA|NA|TRBV12-3/TRBV12-4
TGTGCCAGCAGTTTATTTGCGTTGGGGGGGGACAAGAAACGGGATACGCAGTATTTT
CASSLFALGGDKKRDTQYF
>TRBJ1-2|NA|medium-sized|TRBV29-1
TGCAGCGTTGAAGGTCAGGCCTATGGCTACACCTTC
CSVEGQAYGYTF
>TRBJ2-7|NA|NA|TRBV4-2
TGTGCCAGCAGAGGGGCCCGGGTGTACTTC
CASRGARVYF
>TRBJ1-1|NA|NA|TRBV19
TGTGCCAGTAGTATAGGACTGTTCAACGAAGCTTTCTTT
CASSIGLFNEAFF
>TRBJ1-5|NA|NA|TRBV6-1
TGTGCCAGCAGTGAGACAGGTGCCTTGGGGCAGCCCCAGCATTTT
CASSETGALGQPQHF
>TRBJ2-7|TRBD1|medium-sized|TRBV27
TGTGCCAGCGGCGTAATCCCGGGACAGGGGGGCGAGCAGTACTTC
CASGVIPGQGGEQYF
>TRBJ2-1|NA|NA|TRBV28
TGTGCCAGCAGTTTTACGGGGGGCCTCTACAATGAGCAGTTCTTC
CASSFTGGLYNEQFF
>TRBJ2-1|TRBD2|NA|TRBV20-1
TGCAGTGCTATAGTTCGGGCTAGCGGGAGCAAAGGGGAGCAGTTCTTC
CSAIVRASGSKGEQFF
>TRBJ1-5|NA|few|TRBV19
TGTGCCAGTAGTATAGGCGAGGGACTCAATCAGCCCCAGCATTTT
CASSIGEGLNQPQHF
>TRBJ2-7|TRBD2|many|TRBV6-2/TRBV6-3
TGTGCCAGCAGTTACCTCGCCGGACTAGCGGACTACGAGCAGTACTTC
CASSYLAGLADYEQYF
>TRBJ2-1|NA|NA|TRBV6-2/TRBV6-3
TGTGCCAGCAGTTACACTCTAAGTACCTCGGGAGTCCACAATGAGCAGTTCTTC
CASSYTLSTSGVHNEQFF
>TRBJ2-1|NA|medium-sized|TRBV18
TGTGCCAGCGCCCCACAGGGAGGGAATAATGAGCAGTTCTTC
CASAPQGGNNEQFF
>TRBJ1-1|NA|many|TRBV19
TGTGCCAGTAGTATAGATGGGGCAGGGATCCCTGAAGCTTTCTTT
CASSIDGAGIPEAFF
>TRBJ1-1|NA|many|TRBV6-1
TGTGCCAGCAGTGAGCAGGATCTGACTGAAGCTTTCTTT
CASSEQDLTEAFF
>TRBJ2-1|NA|many|TRBV27
TGTGCCAGCAGTTCAACCCGGGACTACAATGAGCAGTTCTTC
CASSSTRDYNEQFF
>TRBJ2-4|NA|NA|TRBV18
TGTGCCAGCTCACCATCCCGAGCGGCTAGCGAGTTCAACATTCAGTACTTC
CASSPSRAASEFNIQYF